Sequencing of this TCR beta chain was carried out in a study of blood T cell repertoires in COVID-19. At the level of the study: The United States, Italy and Spain supplied acute and convalescent COVID-19 samples. The analysed material was cDNA or gDNA that came from T cells, B-cell-depleted T cells, or PBMCs.

This clone was observed once. Germline V CDR1 and CDR2: SGHAT, FQNNGV. There are 18 residues in the CDR3. V lost 0 bases and J 3 bases, leaving 21 bases between the germline ends. Per the study methods: Using reference gene primer amplification, nucleated cell counts were estimated. Profiling relied on immunoSEQ multiplex PCR, and the TCRdb table lists in-frame clones only, not all of them. From that table come the V and J calls and clone size; the DNA was used to work out D and trimming. The sample consists of about 250,000 clones, 65% to 85% of them appearing once. The sequencing sample was made of peripheral blood. This chain links TRBV11-2 with TRBJ2-7, with D possibly matching TRBD1 (7 bases). The sequence derives from a woman between 40 and 50 years old who had recovered from COVID-19. In DNA, the CDR3 is TGTGCCAGCAGCTTAGAATTTGGGCGGGGACAGCGAGACTACGAGCAGTACTTC. Translation: CASSLEFGRGQRDYEQYF. The full variable domain, rest sourced from reference TRBV11-2 and TRBJ2-7, is EAGVAQSPRYKIIEKRQSVAFWCNPISGHATLYWYQQILGQGPKLLIQFQNNGVVDDSQLPKDRFSAERLKGVDSTLKIQPAKLEDSAVYLCASSLEFGRGQRDYEQYFGPGTRLTVT.